What follows are 13 T cell receptor beta chains derived from one specimen sequenced in a study of T cells in Graves' hyperthyroidism and ophthalmopathy. Amplification targeted TCR beta CDR3 regions from RNA transcripts. HTBI primers were the set used in a first-round RT-PCR of the TCR CDR3. A single record per CDR3 protein comes from TCRdb applying MiXCR to the multiplex PCR reads. Of hundreds of thousands of distinct CDR3 sequences detected, approximately 14% appear once; the ten largest clones hold around 9.6%. The sequencing input was blood. Source of these receptors: a woman aged 18-35 years with Graves' hyperthyroidism.

This clonotype was seen repeatedly, ten times or more. The V gene is TRBV13, the J gene TRBJ1-4; perhaps TRBD1 as D (5 bases). The V and J ends lost 5 bases and 5 bases respectively, with 15 bases between them. The CDR3 is 15 residues long. The germline CDR1 and CDR2 sequences are PRHDT and FYEKMQ (reference sequence). CDR3 sequence reads: CASSLAGTENEKLFF. The CDR3 DNA sequence: TGTGCCAGCAGCCTTGCCGGGACGGAGAATGAAAAACTGTTTTTT.

The chain links TRBV13 to TRBJ2-1; no firm D call. V shed 3 bases and J shed 9 bases, with 15 bases lying between them. Germline loops: CDR1 PRHDT, CDR2 FYEKMQ (reference sequence). This CDR3 is built from 14 residues. The CDR3 sequence is CASSFVLTPLEQFF. CDR3 bases: TGTGCCAGCAGCTTTGTCCTCACTCCCCTTGAGCAGTTCTTC.

This clonotype was observed at least ten times. The rearrangement joins TRBV2 to TRBJ1-6; no clear D gene. The CDR3 is 13 residues long. V was trimmed by 7 bases and J by 9 bases, leaving 13 bases between them. The germline V gene encodes CDR1 SNHLY and CDR2 FYNNEI. The CDR3 loop is CASNVEEGSPLHF. Written as DNA, the CDR3 is TGTGCCAGCAATGTGGAGGAGGGTTCACCCCTCCACTTT.

The gene calls are TRBV7-9 and TRBJ1-2; D uncertain. This CDR3 contains 14 residues. V was clipped by 5 bases and J by 2 bases, with 12 bases between them. CDR1 SEHNR and CDR2 FQNEAQ come from the germline V gene (reference sequence). CDR3 nucleotide sequence: TGTGCCAGCAGCCTGGGCAGATTCAACTATGGCTACACCTTC. Protein: CASSLGRFNYGYTF. The full variable domain, in which reference TRBV7-9 and TRBJ1-2 provide the parts outside the CDR3, is DTGVSQNPRHKITKRGQNVTFRCDPISEHNRLYWYRQTLGQGPEFLTYFQNEAQLEKSRLLSDRFSAERPKGSFSTLEIQRTEQGDSAMYLCASSLGRFNYGYTFGSGTRLTVV.

The sample holds a few counts of this clonotype. CDR3 sequence: CASSPFGFGSYNEQFF. CDR3 sequence (DNA): TGTGCCAGCAGTCCTTTCGGATTTGGGTCCTACAATGAGCAGTTCTTC. V usage is TRBV7-9 and J usage is TRBJ2-1; D is unresolved. The V end was cut by 6 bases, the J end by 1 base, with 16 bases between. From germline, CDR1 is SEHNR and CDR2 FQNEAQ (reference sequence). The CDR3 is made up of 16 amino acids.

This clonotype has more than one count but fewer than ten. The genes are TRBV10-3 and TRBJ2-7, with 8 bases that match TRBD1. Germline CDR1 ENHRY, CDR2 SYGVKD. This CDR3 region has 12 residues. J gave up 0 bases and V 9 bases, and 1 base lay outside the gene matches. CDR3 protein: CAIGTGSYEQYF. As DNA, the CDR3 is TGTGCCATTGGGACAGGCTCCTACGAGCAGTACTTC.

This clonotype was seen ten or more times. The chain recombines TRBV12-3 or TRBV12-4 with TRBJ2-7; the D gene is possibly TRBD2 (5 bases). This CDR3 contains 14 residues. Trimming took 5 bases from V and 3 from J, leaving 14 bases between them. CDR3 residues: CASSTEGWGYEQYF. The CDR3 region has the DNA TGTGCCAGCAGTACTGAGGGTTGGGGCTACGAGCAGTACTTC.

This chain joins TRBV12-3 or TRBV12-4 and TRBJ1-1; no reliable D call. Trimming took 2 bases from V and 2 from J, leaving 9 bases between them. CDR3 size: 14 residues. CDR3 in DNA: TGTGCCAGCAGTTTAAATTTCCGTAACACTGAAGCTTTCTTT. This gives the protein CASSLNFRNTEAFF.

The V call is TRBV27, the J call TRBJ1-5; D remains unclear. Germline V gene lookup returns CDR1 MNHEY and CDR2 SMNVEV (reference sequence). The V end was cut by 2 bases, the J end by 3 bases, with 11 bases between. This CDR3 region has 15 residues. CDR3 coding DNA: TGTGCCAGCAGTTTAAGCACCCCAGTCAATCAGCCCCAGCATTTT. This gives the protein CASSLSTPVNQPQHF.

The sample holds one count of this clonotype. The chain recombines TRBV5-1 with TRBJ2-3; tentative D call: TRBD2 (5 bases). V lost 6 bases and J lost 5, with 16 bases in between. The CDR3 runs to 14 residues. Germline-derived CDR1 and CDR2 are SGHRS and YFSETQ. The CDR3 is CASKSALEGDTQYF. CDR3 nucleotide sequence: TGCGCCAGCAAGAGCGCTCTCGAGGGAGATACGCAGTATTTT.

The V call is TRBV20-1, the J call TRBJ1-4; 8 bases line up with TRBD1. Germline-derived CDR1 and CDR2 are DFQATT and SNEGSKA (reference sequence). The CDR3 length is 15 residues. The V segment lost 0 bases and the J segment 7 bases; nucleotides outside the gene matches: 7. The CDR3, as DNA: TGCAGTGCTAGAGATCCGAGACAGGGGCTTGAAAAACTGTTTTTT. Amino acid sequence: CSARDPRQGLEKLFF.

The chain joins TRBV19 to TRBJ2-7; 8 nucleotides match TRBD2. Looked up from germline, CDR1 is LNHDA and CDR2 is SQIVND (reference sequence). This CDR3 contains 16 residues. J lost 5 bases, V lost 5 bases, and 14 bases had no gene match. CDR3 residues: CASSALLVAGPNEQYF. Written as DNA, the CDR3 is TGTGCCAGTAGTGCCCTACTGGTAGCGGGGCCCAACGAGCAGTACTTC. The full variable domain, with the rest looked up from reference TRBV19 and TRBJ2-7, is DGGITQSPKYLFRKEGQNVTLSCEQNLNHDAMYWYRQDPGQGLRLIYYSQIVNDFQKGDIAEGYSVSREKKESFPLTVTSAQKNPTAFYLCASSALLVAGPNEQYFGPGTRLTVT.

This clonotype was seen repeatedly, ten times or more. This chain connects TRBV28 to TRBJ1-1; D may be TRBD1 (6 bases). The CDR3 loop spans 15 amino acids. Germline CDR1 MDHEN, CDR2 SYDVKM. Trimming shortened V by 7 bases and J by 1 base, and 16 bases separated the two germline ends. The DNA of the CDR3 is TGTGCCAGCACCTTTTCAGGGGCAGGGAACACTGAAGCTTTCTTT. It yields the protein CASTFSGAGNTEAFF.